This T cell receptor (beta chain) was profiled in a study of cytomegalovirus exposure and HLA in healthy donors. Background on the study: For the approximately 420 genotyped donors, 75% to 90% fell within the Caucasian-associated ancestry cluster.

Germline V lookup: CDR1 SGHDT, CDR2 YYEEEE. The CDR3 runs 14 residues. The V gene end was trimmed by 4 bases and the J gene end by 3 bases; junction bases not matched to a gene: 4. Vbeta (60) and Jbeta (13) primers were used in the PCR. TCRdb's copy holds only in-frame clones and misses some; the assay was immunoSEQ multiplex PCR. The sample has approximately 97,000 clones, about four fifths seen once. The gene calls are TRBV5-6 and TRBJ1-1; 9 bases match TRBD1. The specimen sequenced was PBMCs. The sequence was collected from a man aged 40-49 years in good health and CMV-seropositive. CDR3 residues: CASSGDRADTEAFF. CDR3 DNA sequence: TGTGCCAGCAGCGGGGACAGGGCGGACACTGAAGCTTTCTTT.